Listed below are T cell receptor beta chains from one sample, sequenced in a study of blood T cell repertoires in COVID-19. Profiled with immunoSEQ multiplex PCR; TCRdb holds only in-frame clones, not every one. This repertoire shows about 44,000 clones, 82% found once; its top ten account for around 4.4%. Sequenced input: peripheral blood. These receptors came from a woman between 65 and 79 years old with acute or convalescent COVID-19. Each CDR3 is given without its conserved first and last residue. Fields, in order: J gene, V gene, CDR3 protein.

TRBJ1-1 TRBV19 ASSIGATGTTEAF
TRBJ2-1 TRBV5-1 ASSWTSGIQDEQF
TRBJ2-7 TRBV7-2 ASSPGGGPYEQY
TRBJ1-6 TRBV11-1 ASSLMDSHNSPLH
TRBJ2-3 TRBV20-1 SASLLNTDTQY
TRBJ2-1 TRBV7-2 ASTLTGDISSYNEQF
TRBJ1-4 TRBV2 ASSEGLQGNREKLF
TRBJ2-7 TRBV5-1 ASSLAGQANSYEQY
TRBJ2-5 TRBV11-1 ASSLGTGFEETQY
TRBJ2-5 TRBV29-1 SVGIPTRGQETQY
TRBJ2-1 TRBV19 ASSGSAGHNEQF
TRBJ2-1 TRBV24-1 ATSDPPGGSYNEQF